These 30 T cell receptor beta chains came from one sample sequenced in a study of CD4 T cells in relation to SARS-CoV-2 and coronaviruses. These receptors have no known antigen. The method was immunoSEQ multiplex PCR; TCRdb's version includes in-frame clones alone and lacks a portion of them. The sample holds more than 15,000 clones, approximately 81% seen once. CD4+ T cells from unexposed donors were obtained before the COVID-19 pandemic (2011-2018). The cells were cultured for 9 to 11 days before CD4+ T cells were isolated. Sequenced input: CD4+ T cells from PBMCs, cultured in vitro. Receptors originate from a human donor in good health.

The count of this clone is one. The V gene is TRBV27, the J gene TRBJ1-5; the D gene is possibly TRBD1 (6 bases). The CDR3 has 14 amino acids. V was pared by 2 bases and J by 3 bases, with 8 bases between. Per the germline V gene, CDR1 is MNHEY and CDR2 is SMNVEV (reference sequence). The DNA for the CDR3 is TGTGCCAGCAGTTTAACAGGGAACAATCAGCCCCAGCATTTT. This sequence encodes CASSLTGNNQPQHF.

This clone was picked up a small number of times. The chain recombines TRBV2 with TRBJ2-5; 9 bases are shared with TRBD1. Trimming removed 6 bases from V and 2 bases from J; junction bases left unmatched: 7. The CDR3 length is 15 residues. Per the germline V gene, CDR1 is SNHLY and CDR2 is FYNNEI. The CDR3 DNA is TGTGCCAGCAGGACGGACAGGGGAGGACAAGAGACCCAGTACTTC. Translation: CASRTDRGGQETQYF.

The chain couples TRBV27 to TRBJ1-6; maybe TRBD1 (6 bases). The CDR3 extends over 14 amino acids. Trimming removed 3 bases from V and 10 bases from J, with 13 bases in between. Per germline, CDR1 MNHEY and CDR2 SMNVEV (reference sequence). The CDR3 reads CASSFQGRASPLHF. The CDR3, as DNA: TGTGCCAGCAGTTTCCAGGGGAGGGCCTCACCCCTCCACTTT.

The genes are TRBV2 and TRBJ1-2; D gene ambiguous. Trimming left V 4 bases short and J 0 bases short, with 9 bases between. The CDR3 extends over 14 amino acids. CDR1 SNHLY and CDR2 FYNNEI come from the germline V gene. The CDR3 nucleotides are TGTGCCAGCAGTGGTGGGTTTTCTAACTATGGCTACACCTTC. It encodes CASSGGFSNYGYTF.

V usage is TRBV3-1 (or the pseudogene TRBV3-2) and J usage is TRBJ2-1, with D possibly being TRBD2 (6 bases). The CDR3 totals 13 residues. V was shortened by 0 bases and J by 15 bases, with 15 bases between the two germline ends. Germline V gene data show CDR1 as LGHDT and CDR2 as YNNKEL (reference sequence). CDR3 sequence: CASSQEWGEPWFF. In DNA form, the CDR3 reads TGTGCCAGCAGCCAAGAGTGGGGGGAGCCATGGTTCTTC.

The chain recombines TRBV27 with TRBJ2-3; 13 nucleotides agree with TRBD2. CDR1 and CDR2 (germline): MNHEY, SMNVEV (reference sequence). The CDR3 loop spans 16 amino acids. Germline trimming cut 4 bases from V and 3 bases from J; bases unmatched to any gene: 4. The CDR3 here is CASSSWTSGSTDTQYF. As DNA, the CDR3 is TGTGCCAGCAGTTCGTGGACTAGCGGGAGTACAGATACGCAGTATTTT.

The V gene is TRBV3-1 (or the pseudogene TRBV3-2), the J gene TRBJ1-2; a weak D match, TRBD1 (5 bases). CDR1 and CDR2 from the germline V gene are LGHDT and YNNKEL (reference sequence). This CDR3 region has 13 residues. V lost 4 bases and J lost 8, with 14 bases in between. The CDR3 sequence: CASSRPLGGGYTF. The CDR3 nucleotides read TGTGCCAGCAGCCGCCCCCTTGGGGGGGGCTACACCTTC.

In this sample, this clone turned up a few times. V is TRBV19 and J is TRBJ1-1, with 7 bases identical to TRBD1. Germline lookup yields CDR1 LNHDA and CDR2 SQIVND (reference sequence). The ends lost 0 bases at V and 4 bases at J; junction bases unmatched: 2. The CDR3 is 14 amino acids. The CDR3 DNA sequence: TGTGCCAGTAGTATAGACGGACAGGCCACTGAAGCTTTCTTT. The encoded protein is CASSIDGQATEAFF.

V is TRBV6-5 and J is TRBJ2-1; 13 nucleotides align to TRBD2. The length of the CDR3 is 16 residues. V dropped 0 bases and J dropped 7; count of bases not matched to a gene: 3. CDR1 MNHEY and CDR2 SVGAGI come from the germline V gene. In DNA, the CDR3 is TGTGCCAGCAGTTACTCGGGACTAGCGGGACCGAATGAGCAGTTCTTC. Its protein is CASSYSGLAGPNEQFF.

DNA of the CDR3: TGTGCCAGCTCACCATCTGGGGAGGGGATTCAGTACTTC. Encoded protein: CASSPSGEGIQYF. V usage is TRBV18 and J usage is TRBJ2-4; 7 bases are shared with TRBD2. After removal of 2 bases from V and 10 bases from J, the junction contained 5 bases not matched to a gene. The germline V gene has CDR1 KGHSH and CDR2 LQKENI. CDR3 length: 13 residues.

CDR3 nucleotides: TGTGCCAGCTCACGGGAGGGAGCCAACTCCGGCGAGCAGTACTTC. Protein: CASSREGANSGEQYF. The J gene is TRBJ2-7, the V gene TRBV18; 7 nucleotides agree with TRBD2. The germline CDR1 and CDR2 sequences are KGHSH and LQKENI. The CDR3 extends over 15 amino acids. Trimming cost V 4 bases and J 6 bases; bases outside gene matches: 12.

The CDR3: CASSRQGNYEQYF. CDR3 DNA: TGTGCCAGCAGCCGACAGGGGAACTACGAGCAGTACTTC. The rearrangement uses TRBV6-5 and TRBJ2-7; 8 nucleotides agree with TRBD1. There are 13 residues in the CDR3. Losses at the gene ends were 6 bases for V and 3 bases for J; bases not matched to a gene: 4. The germline CDR1 and CDR2 sequences are MNHEY and SVGAGI.

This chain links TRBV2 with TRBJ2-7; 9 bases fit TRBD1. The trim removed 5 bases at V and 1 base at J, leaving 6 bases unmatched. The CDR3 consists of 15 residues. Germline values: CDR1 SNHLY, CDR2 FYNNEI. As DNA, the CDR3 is TGTGCCAGCAGTAACGACAGGGGGTGGTCCTACGAGCAGTACTTC. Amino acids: CASSNDRGWSYEQYF.

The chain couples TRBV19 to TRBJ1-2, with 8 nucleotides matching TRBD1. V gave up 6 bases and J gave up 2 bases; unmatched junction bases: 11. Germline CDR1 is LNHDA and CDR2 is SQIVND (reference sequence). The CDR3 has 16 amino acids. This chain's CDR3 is CASSLGGRQGNYGYTF. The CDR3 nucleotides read TGTGCCAGTAGCCTGGGGGGGCGACAGGGGAACTATGGCTACACCTTC.

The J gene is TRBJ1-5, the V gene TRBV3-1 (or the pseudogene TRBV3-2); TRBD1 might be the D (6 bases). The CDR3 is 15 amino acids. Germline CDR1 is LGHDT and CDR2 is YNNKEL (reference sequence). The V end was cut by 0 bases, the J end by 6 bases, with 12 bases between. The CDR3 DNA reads TGTGCCAGCAGCCAAGACCACAGGGTGGGTCAGCCCCAGCATTTT. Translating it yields CASSQDHRVGQPQHF.

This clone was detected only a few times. This CDR3 is CASSLGERAYNEQFF. The CDR3 nucleotides read TGTGCCAGCAGCTTGGGGGAAAGGGCCTACAATGAGCAGTTCTTC. J is TRBJ2-1 and V is TRBV5-4; D not resolved. In germline, CDR1 is SGHNT, CDR2 YYREEE (reference sequence). CDR3 length: 15 residues. The ends were cut back, 0 bases at V and 2 bases at J, with 9 bases in the middle.

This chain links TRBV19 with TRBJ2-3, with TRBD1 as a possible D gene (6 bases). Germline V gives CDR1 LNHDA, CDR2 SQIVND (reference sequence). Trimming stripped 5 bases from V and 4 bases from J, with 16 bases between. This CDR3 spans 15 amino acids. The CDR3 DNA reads TGTGCCAGTAGTTTCCGGACAGCCTGGGCAGATACGCAGTATTTT. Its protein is CASSFRTAWADTQYF.

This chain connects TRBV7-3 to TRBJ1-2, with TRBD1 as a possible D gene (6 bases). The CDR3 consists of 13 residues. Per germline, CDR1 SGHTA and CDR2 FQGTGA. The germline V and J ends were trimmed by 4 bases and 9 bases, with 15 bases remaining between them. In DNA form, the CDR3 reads TGTGCCAGCAGCTCAGGGGCGCGTGGCAGCTACACCTTC. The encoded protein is CASSSGARGSYTF.

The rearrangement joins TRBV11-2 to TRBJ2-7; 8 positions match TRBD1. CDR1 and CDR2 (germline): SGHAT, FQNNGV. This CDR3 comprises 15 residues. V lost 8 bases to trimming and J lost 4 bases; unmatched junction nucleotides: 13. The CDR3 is CASLLGTGGGYEQYF. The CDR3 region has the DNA TGTGCCAGCTTACTCGGGACAGGAGGCGGGTACGAGCAGTACTTC.

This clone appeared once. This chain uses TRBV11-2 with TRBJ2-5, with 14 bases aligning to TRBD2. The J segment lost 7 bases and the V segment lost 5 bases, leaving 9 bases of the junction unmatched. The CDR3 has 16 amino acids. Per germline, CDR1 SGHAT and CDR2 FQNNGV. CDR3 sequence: CASSLLTSGGAGTQYF. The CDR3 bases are TGTGCCAGCAGCCTCCTGACTAGCGGGGGGGCGGGGACCCAGTACTTC.

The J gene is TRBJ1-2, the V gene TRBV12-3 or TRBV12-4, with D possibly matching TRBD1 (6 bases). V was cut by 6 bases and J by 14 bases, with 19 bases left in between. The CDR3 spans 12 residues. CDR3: CASSYTLGAWTF. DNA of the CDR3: TGTGCCAGCAGCTATACGTTGGGGGCTTGGACCTTC.

The CDR3 sequence: CASSPLSETGGGPTIYGYTF. CDR3 bases: TGCGCCAGCAGCCCCCTATCGGAGACAGGGGGCGGGCCCACAATCTATGGCTACACCTTC. The rearrangement uses TRBV4-3 and TRBJ1-2; 10 bases fit TRBD1. Germline V gives CDR1 LGHNA, CDR2 YSLEER. The CDR3 has 20 amino acids. The V gene end was trimmed by 4 bases and the J gene end by 4 bases; junction bases not matched to a gene: 21.

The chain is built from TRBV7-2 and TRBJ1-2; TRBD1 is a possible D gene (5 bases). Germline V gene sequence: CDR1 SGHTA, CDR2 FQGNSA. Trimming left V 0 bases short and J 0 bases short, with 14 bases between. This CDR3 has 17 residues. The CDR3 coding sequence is TGTGCCAGCAGCTTAGCGCCAGAGGGGCGTTCTAACTATGGCTACACCTTC. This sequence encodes CASSLAPEGRSNYGYTF.

In nucleotides, the CDR3 is TGTGCCAGTAGTATAAGAGTTGGCAGTGGTCCAATATCGGGTGGCTACACCTTC. It codes for CASSIRVGSGPISGGYTF. The rearrangement links TRBV19 to TRBJ1-2; D not certain. Trimming left V 2 bases short and J 7 bases short, with 26 bases between. This CDR3 contains 18 residues. The germline CDR1 and CDR2 sequences are LNHDA and SQIVND (reference sequence).

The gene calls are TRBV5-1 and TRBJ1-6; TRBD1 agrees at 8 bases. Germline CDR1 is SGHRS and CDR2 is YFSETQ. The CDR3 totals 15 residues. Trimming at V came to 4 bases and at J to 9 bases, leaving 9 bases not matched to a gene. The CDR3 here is CASSPEQGVGSPLHF. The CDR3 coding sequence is TGCGCCAGCAGCCCGGAACAGGGGGTGGGTTCACCCCTCCACTTT.

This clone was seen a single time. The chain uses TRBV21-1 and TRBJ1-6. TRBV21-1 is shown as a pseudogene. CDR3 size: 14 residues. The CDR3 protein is CASSKAGENSPLHF. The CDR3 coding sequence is TGTGCCAGCAGCAAAGCAGGGGAGAATTCACCCCTCCACTTT.

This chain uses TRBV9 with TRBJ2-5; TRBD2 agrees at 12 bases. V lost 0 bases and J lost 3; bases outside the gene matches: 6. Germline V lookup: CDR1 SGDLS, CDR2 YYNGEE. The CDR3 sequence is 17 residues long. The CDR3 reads CASSVGASGRAEETQYF. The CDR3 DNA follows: TGTGCCAGCAGCGTAGGGGCTAGCGGGAGGGCCGAAGAGACCCAGTACTTC.

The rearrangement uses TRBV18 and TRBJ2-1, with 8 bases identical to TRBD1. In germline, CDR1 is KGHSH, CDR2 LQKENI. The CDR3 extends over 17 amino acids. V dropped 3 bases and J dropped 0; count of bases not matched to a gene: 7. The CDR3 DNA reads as TGTGCCAGCTCACCGCGGACAGGGAGAAGCTCCTACAATGAGCAGTTCTTC. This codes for CASSPRTGRSSYNEQFF.

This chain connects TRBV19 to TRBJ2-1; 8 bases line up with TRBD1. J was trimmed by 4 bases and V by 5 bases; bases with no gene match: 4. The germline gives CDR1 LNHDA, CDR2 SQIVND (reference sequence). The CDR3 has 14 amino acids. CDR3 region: CASSAGGAYNEQFF. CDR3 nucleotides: TGTGCCAGTAGTGCAGGGGGCGCGTACAATGAGCAGTTCTTC.

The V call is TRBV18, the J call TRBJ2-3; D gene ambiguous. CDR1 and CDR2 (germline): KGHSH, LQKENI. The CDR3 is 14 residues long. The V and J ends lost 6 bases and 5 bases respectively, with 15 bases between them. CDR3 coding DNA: TGTGCCAGCTCTCGCAGTGGGTTGGGAGATACGCAGTATTTT. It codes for CASSRSGLGDTQYF.